The 3 T cell receptor beta chains reported below all come from one sample, sequenced in a study of cytomegalovirus exposure and HLA in healthy donors. Method: immunoSEQ multiplex PCR; TCRdb's copy keeps in-frame clones and lacks some. The sample has 200,000 to 300,000 clones; roughly 87% are singletons. Source material: PBMCs. These receptors were obtained from a woman under 40 in good health and CMV-seronegative.

V usage is TRBV4-2 and J usage is TRBJ2-7, with TRBD2 matching over 10 bases. CDR1 is LGHNA and CDR2 is YNFKEQ in the germline V gene. This CDR3 spans 14 amino acids. V was clipped by 6 bases and J by 4 bases; unmatched bases: 6. The CDR3 DNA is TGTGCCAGCAGGGGAACTAGCGGGGCGTACGAGCAGTACTTC. As protein: CASRGTSGAYEQYF.

This chain uses TRBV6-6 with TRBJ1-1; TRBD1 is a possible D gene (5 bases). V gave up 10 bases and J gave up 4 bases, with 22 bases separating them. Germline assignment: CDR1 MNHNY and CDR2 SVGAGI (reference sequence). The CDR3 spans 15 residues. The CDR3 region has the DNA TGTGCCACAACAGGACGGCGCAGGGAGGGCACTGAAGCTTTCTTT. It specifies CATTGRRREGTEAFF.

This clone was counted at least ten times. The chain is built from TRBV23-1 and TRBJ2-7; D is possibly TRBD1 or TRBD2 (6 bases each). TRBV23-1 is placed among ORFs of uncertain function. This CDR3 has 13 residues. Trimming pared 6 bases from V and 3 bases from J, leaving 12 bases between. CDR3 sequence reads: CASRRDMYYEQYF. In DNA form, the CDR3 reads TGCGCCAGCAGGCGGGACATGTACTACGAGCAGTACTTC.